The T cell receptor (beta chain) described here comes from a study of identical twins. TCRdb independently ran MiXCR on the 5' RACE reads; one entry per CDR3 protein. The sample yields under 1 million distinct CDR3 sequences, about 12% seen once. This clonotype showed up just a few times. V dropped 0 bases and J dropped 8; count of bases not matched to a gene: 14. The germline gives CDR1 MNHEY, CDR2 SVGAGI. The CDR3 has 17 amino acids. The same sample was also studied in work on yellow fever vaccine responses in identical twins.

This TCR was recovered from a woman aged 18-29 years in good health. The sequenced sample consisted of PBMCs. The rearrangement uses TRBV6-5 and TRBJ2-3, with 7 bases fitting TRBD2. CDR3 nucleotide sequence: TGTGCCAGCAGTTACTCAGGACTAGTGGCCCCCTCTGGTACGCAGTATTTT. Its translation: CASSYSGLVAPSGTQYF.